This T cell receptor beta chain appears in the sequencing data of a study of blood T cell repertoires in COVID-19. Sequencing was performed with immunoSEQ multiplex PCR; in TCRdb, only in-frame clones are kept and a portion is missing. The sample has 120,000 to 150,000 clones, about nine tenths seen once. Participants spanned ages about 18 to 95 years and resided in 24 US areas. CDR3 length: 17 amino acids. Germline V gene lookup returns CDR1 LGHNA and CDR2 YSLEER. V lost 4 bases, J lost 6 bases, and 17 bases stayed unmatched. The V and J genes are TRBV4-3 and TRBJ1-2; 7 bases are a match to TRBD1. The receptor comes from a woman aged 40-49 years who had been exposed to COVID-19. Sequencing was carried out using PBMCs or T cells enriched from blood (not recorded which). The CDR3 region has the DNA TGCGCCAGCAGCCTACGTGGGACGACAGGGATTAGCCATGGCTACACCTTC. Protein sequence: CASSLRGTTGISHGYTF.